Each of the 5 T cell receptor beta chains below was sequenced from the same sample in a study of blood T cell repertoires in COVID-19 (dated by TCRdb to 2018 to 2021). The receptor library was made with the immunoSEQ multiplex PCR assay. The table comes from immuneACCESS by way of TCRdb, which keeps in-frame sequences with V and J called. Part of the clones is missing from these tables; in studies checked, under half for an unresolved V gene and the rest for unknown reasons. The sample contains around 250,000 clones, approximately 86% of them found a single time. The ten biggest clones cover about 1.5% of the sample. Specimen: PBMCs or T cells enriched from blood (not recorded which). The receptors shown here come from a woman between 45 and 60 years old who had recovered from COVID-19.

The genes are TRBV3-1 (or the pseudogene TRBV3-2) and TRBJ2-7; 11 nucleotides line up with TRBD2. Germline lookup yields CDR1 LGHDT and CDR2 YNNKEL (reference sequence). The CDR3 has 14 amino acids. The trim removed 3 bases at V and 4 bases at J, leaving 2 bases unmatched. This CDR3 is CASSHTSGSYEQYF. The CDR3 DNA follows: TGTGCCAGCAGCCATACTAGCGGGAGTTACGAGCAGTACTTC.

This chain joins TRBV11-3 and TRBJ2-1; unclear D gene. Trimming took 5 bases from V and 11 from J, leaving 16 bases between them. CDR3 length: 13 amino acids. The germline V gene encodes CDR1 SGHNT and CDR2 YENEEA. In DNA form, the CDR3 reads TGTGCCAGCAGCCCCCCCGGTGAGGCAAAGCAGTTCTTC. As protein: CASSPPGEAKQFF.

This sequence joins TRBV7-9 and TRBJ1-1; D not certain. Germline V gives CDR1 SEHNR, CDR2 FQNEAQ (reference sequence). This CDR3 spans 16 amino acids. Deletions cut 2 bases from V and 1 base from J, with 14 bases between. CDR3 coding DNA: TGTGCCAGCAGCTTAAGAGCGGGCAGAAAGAACACTGAAGCTTTCTTT. Its translation: CASSLRAGRKNTEAFF.

This clone was detected once. The rearrangement links TRBV21-1 to TRBJ2-3; the table assigns TRBD1, which was not confirmed against the DNA. TRBV21-1 is a pseudogene segment. The CDR3 totals 15 residues. Here the CDR3 reads CASRHRQQGTDTQYF. As DNA, the CDR3 is TGTGCCAGCAGACACCGGCAACAGGGCACAGATACGCAGTATTTT.

This rearrangement joins TRBV9 to TRBJ2-5; 7 bases align to TRBD2. Germline V gene lookup returns CDR1 SGDLS and CDR2 YYNGEE. V trimming: 4 bases; J trimming: 0 bases; junction bases outside the gene matches: 6. This CDR3 region has 15 residues. The CDR3 sequence is CASSPLGGNQETQYF. The CDR3, as DNA: TGTGCCAGCAGCCCCTTGGGGGGGAACCAAGAGACCCAGTACTTC.